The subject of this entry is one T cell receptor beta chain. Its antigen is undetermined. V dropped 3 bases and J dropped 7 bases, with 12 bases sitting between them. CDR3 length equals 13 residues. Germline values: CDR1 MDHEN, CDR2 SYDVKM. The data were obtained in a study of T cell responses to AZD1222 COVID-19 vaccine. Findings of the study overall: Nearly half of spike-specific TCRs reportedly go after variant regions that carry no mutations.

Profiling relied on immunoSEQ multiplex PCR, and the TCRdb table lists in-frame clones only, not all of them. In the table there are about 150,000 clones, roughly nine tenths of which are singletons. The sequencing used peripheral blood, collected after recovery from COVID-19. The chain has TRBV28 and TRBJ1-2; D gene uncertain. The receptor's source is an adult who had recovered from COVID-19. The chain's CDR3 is CASSLALQGGYTF. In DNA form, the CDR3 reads TGTGCCAGCAGTTTGGCACTACAAGGTGGCTACACCTTC.